The next 29 T cell receptor beta chains were all read from a single sample in a study of PD-1 blockade in classical Hodgkin lymphoma. The protocol was immunoSEQ multiplex PCR, while the TCRdb copy is restricted to in-frame clones and leaves out a portion. This table has some 150,000 clones, about 78% appearing once. After autologous stem cell transplantation all patients relapsed, and prior brentuximab vedotin exposure differed between cohorts. The sample was peripheral blood mononuclear cells (PBMCs), taken before the second cycle of nivolumab. The receptors stem from a human donor with classical Hodgkin lymphoma.

V and J are TRBV29-1 and TRBJ1-2, with a possible D match to TRBD1 (6 bases). Germline-derived CDR1 and CDR2 are SQVTM and ANQGSEA. The CDR3 consists of 12 residues. V was clipped by 6 bases and J by 7 bases, with 15 bases between them. The CDR3 sequence is CSVPGQYLGYTF. As DNA, the CDR3 is TGCAGCGTCCCTGGACAGTATCTTGGCTACACCTTC.

The chain's CDR3 is CASSWDRPSSGNTIYF. The CDR3 DNA reads TGTGCCAGCAGTTGGGACAGACCTAGCTCTGGAAACACCATATATTTT. The genes are TRBV6-5 and TRBJ1-3, with 7 bases fitting TRBD1. V shed 4 bases and J 0 bases; nucleotides not matched to a gene: 6. The CDR3 runs to 16 residues. The germline gives CDR1 MNHEY, CDR2 SVGAGI.

V usage is TRBV7-9 and J usage is TRBJ2-7; TRBD1 is a possible D gene (7 bases). V was cut by 3 bases and J by 3 bases, with 15 bases left in between. CDR3 length: 15 residues. The germline V gene has CDR1 SEHNR and CDR2 FQNEAQ (reference sequence). CDR3 region: CASSLMGRTGYEQYF. CDR3 nucleotide sequence: TGTGCCAGCAGCTTGATGGGGAGGACAGGCTACGAGCAGTACTTC.

The chain uses TRBV6-5 and TRBJ1-2; the D is unclear. This CDR3 is built from 12 residues. Trimming shortened V by 7 bases and J by 8 bases, and 14 bases separated the two germline ends. CDR1 is MNHEY and CDR2 is SVGAGI in the germline V gene. The CDR3 nucleotides read TGTGCCAGCAATCCGACCCGTTTCGGCTACACCTTC. This translates into CASNPTRFGYTF.

This clone was observed a few times. This rearrangement joins TRBV7-8 to TRBJ2-7; the D is unclear. The CDR3 length is 12 residues. Germline V lookup: CDR1 SGHVS, CDR2 FQNEAQ. Trimming left V 1 base short and J 6 bases short, with 7 bases between. This CDR3 reads CASSLDEPEQYF. The CDR3 DNA is TGTGCCAGCAGCTTAGACGAGCCCGAGCAGTACTTC.

V usage is TRBV10-3 and J usage is TRBJ2-7; unclear D gene. CDR3 length: 12 residues. The germline CDR1 and CDR2 sequences are ENHRY and SYGVKD. Between the trimmed V and J ends, which lost 8 bases and 2 bases, there was a span of 10 bases. This CDR3 is CAIGTVAYEQYF. The CDR3 DNA reads as TGTGCCATCGGAACAGTCGCCTACGAGCAGTACTTC.

The gene calls are TRBV6-5 and TRBJ1-1; TRBD1 aligns across 7 bases. The J segment lost 1 base and the V segment lost 0 bases, leaving 2 bases of the junction unmatched. The CDR3 loop spans 15 amino acids. Germline CDR1 is MNHEY and CDR2 is SVGAGI. The DNA of the CDR3 is TGTGCCAGCAGTTACTCTAGGACAGGGAACACTGAAGCTTTCTTT. Protein sequence: CASSYSRTGNTEAFF.

The genes are TRBV10-3 and TRBJ2-1; 7 bases are shared with TRBD2. Germline V gene sequence: CDR1 ENHRY, CDR2 SYGVKD. With 6 bases clipped from V and 7 bases from J, the junction kept 9 bases outside the gene matches. The CDR3 spans 14 residues. CDR3 region: CAISGGIAENEQFF. Here the CDR3 DNA reads TGTGCCATCAGCGGGGGGATAGCGGAAAATGAGCAGTTCTTC.

The CDR3 protein is CAWSGQAGVNTEAFF. The CDR3 DNA reads as TGTGCCTGGAGTGGACAGGCCGGGGTGAACACTGAAGCTTTCTTT. V is TRBV30 and J is TRBJ1-1; D perhaps matches TRBD1 (6 bases). The CDR3 extends over 15 amino acids. Trimming removed 1 base from V and 0 bases from J, with 12 bases in between. CDR1 and CDR2 (germline): GTSNPN, SVGIG (reference sequence).

Worth noting for this clone: Germline and junction disagree at one end, which may indicate a read error. The genes are TRBV10-3 and TRBJ1-2, with D uncertain. Germline V gene lookup returns CDR1 ENHRY and CDR2 SYGVKD. The CDR3 totals 12 residues. CDR3 loop: CAISEAPPAKDF. In nucleotides, the CDR3 is TGTGCCATCAGTGAGGCCCCGCCAGCCAAGGACTTC.

The sample holds a few counts of this clone. This chain connects TRBV4-1 to TRBJ2-3, with 9 bases that match TRBD2. In germline, CDR1 is MGHRA, CDR2 YSYEKL. The CDR3 contains 14 residues. V shed 1 base, J shed 9 bases, and the junction held 5 bases outside the gene matches. The CDR3 bases are TGCGCCAGCAGCCAAGCGGCCCTAGCGGGGACGCAGTATTTT. This encodes CASSQAALAGTQYF.

This clone was recorded a few times. The chain joins TRBV19 to TRBJ2-7, with a weak D call TRBD1 (8 bases). Trimming pared 9 bases from V and 3 bases from J, leaving 24 bases between. There are 16 residues in the CDR3. Germline values: CDR1 LNHDA, CDR2 SQIVND (reference sequence). DNA for the CDR3: TGTGCCAGGCCAGGGGGCAAAGGACTAGGGTGCTACGAGCAGTACTTC. This encodes CARPGGKGLGCYEQYF.

V and J are TRBV11-2 and TRBJ2-3, with D possibly TRBD2 on 5 matching bases. CDR1 is SGHAT, CDR2 FQNNGV, per germline. Trimming took 5 bases from V and 4 from J, leaving 19 bases between them. The CDR3 length is 16 residues. The CDR3 region has the DNA TGTGCCAGCAGCCCCTGGGGAGAGCCCGACGCAGATACGCAGTATTTT. The encoded protein is CASSPWGEPDADTQYF. Complete variable domain (other parts from reference TRBV11-2 and TRBJ2-3): EAGVAQSPRYKIIEKRQSVAFWCNPISGHATLYWYQQILGQGPKLLIQFQNNGVVDDSQLPKDRFSAERLKGVDSTLKIQPAKLEDSAVYLCASSPWGEPDADTQYFGPGTRLTVL.

This clone was counted a few times. The genes are TRBV28 and TRBJ2-7; D is ambiguous. V was shortened by 8 bases and J by 6 bases, with 8 bases between the two germline ends. This CDR3 region has 10 residues. Germline V lookup: CDR1 MDHEN, CDR2 SYDVKM. CDR3 amino acids: CASGRSEQYF. Written as DNA, the CDR3 is TGTGCCAGCGGTCGTTCCGAGCAGTACTTC.

This clone was picked up a small number of times. The chain uses TRBV6-1 and TRBJ2-1, with D maybe TRBD1 (7 bases). The ends were cut back, 7 bases at V and 3 bases at J, with 16 bases in the middle. Germline V CDR1 and CDR2: MNHNS, SASEGT. The CDR3 sequence is 15 residues long. CDR3 nucleotide sequence: TGTGCCAGCACACTCCAGGGGGGATACTACAATGAGCAGTTCTTC. Translation gives CASTLQGGYYNEQFF.

The chain carries TRBV12-2 and TRBJ2-1; TRBD2 is the table's D call and was not checked against the DNA. TRBV12-2 is a pseudogene locus. This CDR3 region has 16 residues. This CDR3 reads CASRSPGLQYADEQFF. The CDR3 DNA reads TGTGCAAGTCGCTCACCGGGACTCCAGTACGCTGATGAGCAGTTCTTC.

The rearrangement links TRBV28 to TRBJ2-1, with 13 bases fitting TRBD2. Germline lookup yields CDR1 MDHEN and CDR2 SYDVKM. The V gene end was trimmed by 8 bases and the J gene end by 8 bases; junction bases not matched to a gene: 12. The CDR3 contains 16 residues. The CDR3 bases are TGTGCCAGCCAGCTCCCCGGACTAGCGGGAGTCTATGAGCAGTTCTTC. It encodes CASQLPGLAGVYEQFF.

Only a few counts were recorded for this clone. This chain connects TRBV6-5 to TRBJ2-7; maybe TRBD2 (8 bases). The germline V gene encodes CDR1 MNHEY and CDR2 SVGAGI. Trimming pared 3 bases from V and 5 bases from J, leaving 14 bases between. The CDR3 covers 14 residues. CDR3: CASSYPGGGHEQYF. The CDR3 DNA sequence: TGTGCCAGCAGTTATCCGGGAGGGGGCCACGAGCAGTACTTC.

This chain joins TRBV29-1 and TRBJ1-2; D is unresolved. CDR1 and CDR2 (germline): SQVTM, ANQGSEA. The germline V and J ends were trimmed by 4 bases and 3 bases, with 9 bases remaining between them. The CDR3 loop spans 12 amino acids. The CDR3 DNA follows: TGCAGCGTTGGGCGGCAGGACTATGGCTACACCTTC. Translated, it gives CSVGRQDYGYTF. Combining the CDR3 with reference TRBV29-1 and TRBJ1-2 gives the whole variable domain SAVISQKPSRDICQRGTSLTIQCQVDSQVTMMFWYRQQPGQSLTLIATANQGSEATYESGFVIDKFPISRPNLTFSTLTVSNMSPEDSSIYLCSVGRQDYGYTFGSGTRLTVV.

The CDR3 loop is CASSSETGGLDYGYTF. Here the CDR3 DNA reads TGTGCCAGCAGTTCCGAGACAGGGGGGTTGGACTATGGCTACACCTTC. V gene TRBV28 combines with J gene TRBJ1-2; 9 bases fit TRBD1. The length of the CDR3 is 16 residues. From germline, CDR1 is MDHEN and CDR2 SYDVKM. The trim removed 4 bases at V and 3 bases at J, leaving 9 bases unmatched.

V and J are TRBV7-9 and TRBJ2-4; maybe TRBD1 (5 bases). Germline V CDR1 and CDR2: SEHNR, FQNEAQ (reference sequence). CDR3 length: 14 amino acids. V was trimmed by 5 bases and J by 6 bases, leaving 14 bases between them. This CDR3 is CASSPDRVLNIQYF. The CDR3 nucleotides read TGTGCCAGCAGCCCAGACAGAGTTCTAAACATTCAGTACTTC.

The V call is TRBV5-1, the J call TRBJ2-6; D call uncertain. The CDR3 length is 14 residues. CDR1 is SGHRS and CDR2 is YFSETQ in the germline V gene. V was trimmed by 2 bases and J by 0 bases, leaving 3 bases between them. CDR3 residues: CASSFNSGANVLTF. CDR3 sequence (DNA): TGCGCCAGCAGCTTCAACTCTGGGGCCAACGTCCTGACTTTC.

Here the CDR3 DNA reads TGTGCCAGCAGCCCCTCCCGGGACAGAAGTAATGAAAAACTGTTTTTT. Translation gives CASSPSRDRSNEKLFF. The chain combines TRBV7-9 with TRBJ1-4; TRBD1 matches 7 bases. The CDR3 is made up of 16 amino acids. Germline V CDR1 and CDR2: SEHNR, FQNEAQ (reference sequence). The junction had 10 bases not matched to a gene; V was cut back by 5 bases and J by 4 bases.

This clone appeared once. V usage is TRBV7-3 and J usage is TRBJ2-5, with TRBD1 identical over 9 bases. V lost 4 bases to trimming and J lost 1 base; unmatched junction nucleotides: 4. Germline lookup yields CDR1 SGHTA and CDR2 FQGTGA. The CDR3 contains 15 residues. The CDR3 bases are TGTGCCAGCAGCTCGACAGGGGGTCCCCAAGAGACCCAGTACTTC. It specifies CASSSTGGPQETQYF.

V is TRBV5-1 and J is TRBJ2-2, with 7 bases matching TRBD2. The CDR3 has 15 residues. Germline V gives CDR1 SGHRS, CDR2 YFSETQ. J gave up 4 bases and V 6 bases, and 9 bases lay outside the gene matches. This CDR3 is CASNLIGGSTGELFF. In DNA, the CDR3 is TGCGCCAGCAATTTAATCGGGGGGAGCACCGGGGAGCTGTTTTTT.

J is TRBJ2-2 and V is TRBV5-4; 9 nucleotides agree with TRBD2. V lost 0 bases to trimming and J lost 5 bases; unmatched junction nucleotides: 2. Germline CDR1 is SGHNT and CDR2 is YYREEE (reference sequence). This CDR3 has 15 residues. Here the CDR3 DNA reads TGTGCCAGCAGCTTGGGGCTAGCGGGGACCGGGGAGCTGTTTTTT. This codes for CASSLGLAGTGELFF.

CDR3 protein: CASSYVHRDSEQYF. The CDR3 DNA follows: TGTGCCAGCAGTTACGTCCACAGGGACTCCGAGCAGTACTTC. The V call is TRBV6-5, the J call TRBJ2-7, with D possibly called TRBD1 or TRBD2 (6 bases each). The V end lost 2 bases, the J end lost 6 bases, and 14 bases lay between the germline ends. The CDR3 is made up of 14 amino acids. Germline V gene data show CDR1 as MNHEY and CDR2 as SVGAGI.

The rearrangement links TRBV7-9 to TRBJ1-1; maybe TRBD1 (6 bases). The germline V gene has CDR1 SEHNR and CDR2 FQNEAQ (reference sequence). The CDR3 consists of 17 residues. Trimming cost V 1 base and J 3 bases, with 18 bases left between them. CDR3 residues: CASSLEWGKGVDTEAFF. CDR3 nucleotides: TGTGCCAGCAGCTTAGAGTGGGGTAAGGGGGTAGACACTGAAGCTTTCTTT. Full variable domain (rest looked up from reference TRBV7-9 and TRBJ1-1): DTGVSQNPRHKITKRGQNVTFRCDPISEHNRLYWYRQTLGQGPEFLTYFQNEAQLEKSRLLSDRFSAERPKGSFSTLEIQRTEQGDSAMYLCASSLEWGKGVDTEAFFGQGTRLTVV.

The rearrangement links TRBV28 to TRBJ2-4, with D perhaps TRBD1 (5 bases). The germline gives CDR1 MDHEN, CDR2 SYDVKM. The CDR3 totals 16 residues. The V end lost 5 bases, the J end lost 0 bases, and 14 bases lay between the germline ends. The CDR3 is CASSNQGLLAKNIQYF. The CDR3 DNA reads TGTGCCAGCAGTAACCAGGGATTACTAGCCAAAAACATTCAGTACTTC.